One and the same sample provided the 10 T cell receptor beta chains below, sequenced in a study of identical twins. One entry per CDR3 protein results from TCRdb running MiXCR on the 5' RACE reads. The sample consists of 420,000 or so distinct CDR3 sequences, roughly 18% of them appearing once. Sequenced input: naive T cells sorted from blood. The receptor source for this set is a man aged 45-65 years in good health.

The chain couples TRBV20-1 to TRBJ2-1; TRBD1 agrees at 8 bases. The CDR3 has 14 residues. Per the germline V gene, CDR1 is DFQATT and CDR2 is SNEGSKA (reference sequence). V dropped 5 bases and J dropped 2; count of bases not matched to a gene: 5. The CDR3 DNA reads as TGCAGTGCTCCAGGACAGGGAACCTACAATGAGCAGTTCTTC. It yields the protein CSAPGQGTYNEQFF.

This clonotype was recorded at least ten times. This chain joins TRBV10-3 and TRBJ1-1, with D unclear. Germline V CDR1 and CDR2: ENHRY, SYGVKD. The V and J ends lost 1 base and 1 base respectively, with 10 bases between them. The CDR3 totals 15 residues. Here the CDR3 DNA reads TGTGCCATCAGTGAGTTTGAGGGCCCGAACACTGAAGCTTTCTTT. This sequence encodes CAISEFEGPNTEAFF.

This clonotype was picked up a small number of times. CDR3 sequence reads: CASSINRDRGNTGELFF. The CDR3 DNA follows: TGTGCCAGCAGCATCAACCGGGACAGGGGTAACACCGGGGAGCTGTTTTTT. The chain is built from TRBV9 and TRBJ2-2, with TRBD1 matching 10 bases. There are 17 residues in the CDR3. The germline gives CDR1 SGDLS, CDR2 YYNGEE. The V and J ends lost 4 bases and 2 bases, in that order; junction bases with no gene match: 8.

In its sample, this clonotype was seen many times. The V call is TRBV6-1, the J call TRBJ1-4, with TRBD1 matching 8 bases. Germline CDR1 MNHNS, CDR2 SASEGT. V shed 6 bases and J 2 bases; nucleotides not matched to a gene: 5. The length of the CDR3 is 15 residues. The chain's CDR3 is CASSLGQGTNEKLFF. As DNA, the CDR3 is TGTGCCAGCAGCCTAGGACAGGGCACTAATGAAAAACTGTTTTTT.

The chain employs TRBV19 and TRBJ1-5; TRBD1 is a possible D gene (6 bases). Between the trimmed V and J ends, which lost 1 base and 2 bases, there was a span of 9 bases. The V gene's germline CDR1 is LNHDA and CDR2 SQIVND (reference sequence). This CDR3 has 15 amino acids. The CDR3 DNA follows: TGTGCCAGTAGTATAGCCAGGGGTGGCAATCAGCCCCAGCATTTT. It translates to CASSIARGGNQPQHF.

The sample holds many counts of this clonotype. The chain recombines TRBV29-1 with TRBJ2-1, with 11 positions matching TRBD2. The trim removed 4 bases at V and 4 bases at J, leaving 9 bases unmatched. This CDR3 is built from 16 residues. Germline lookup yields CDR1 SQVTM and CDR2 ANQGSEA. The DNA for the CDR3 is TGCAGCGTTGTGGCCCCAACTAGCGGGAGTTACAATGAGCAGTTCTTC. It yields the protein CSVVAPTSGSYNEQFF.

This chain joins TRBV12-3 or TRBV12-4 and TRBJ1-2, with D unclear. Trimming removed 1 base from V and 4 bases from J, with 19 bases in between. This CDR3 spans 17 amino acids. The CDR3 loop is CASSLERPDPPSYGYTF. DNA for the CDR3: TGTGCCAGCAGTTTAGAGAGACCTGACCCTCCTTCCTATGGCTACACCTTC.

This clonotype has more than one count but fewer than ten. This chain uses TRBV12-3 or TRBV12-4 with TRBJ2-2; D perhaps matches TRBD1 (5 bases). The CDR3 runs 17 residues. Trimming cost V 1 base and J 3 bases, with 15 bases left between them. This CDR3 reads CASSLERGSAYTGELFF. The CDR3 coding sequence is TGTGCCAGCAGTTTAGAAAGGGGCTCAGCCTACACCGGGGAGCTGTTTTTT.

In this sample, this clonotype turned up once. V is TRBV3-1 and J is TRBJ2-7; TRBD1 is a possible D gene (5 bases). The length of the CDR3 is 17 residues. Germline CDR1 reads LGHDT; CDR2 reads YNNKEL (reference sequence). The V end was cut by 0 bases, the J end by 1 base, with 16 bases between. CDR3 loop: CASSQEGRVDRSYEQYF. CDR3 nucleotide sequence: TGTGCCAGCAGCCAAGAGGGGCGAGTAGATCGGTCCTACGAGCAGTACTTC.

The V gene is TRBV15, the J gene TRBJ2-7, with a weak D call TRBD2 (5 bases). CDR1 LNHNV and CDR2 YYDKDF come from the germline V gene (reference sequence). V lost 0 bases and J lost 2, with 8 bases in between. CDR3 length: 14 amino acids. Here the CDR3 reads CATSRETGTYEQYF. CDR3 bases: TGTGCCACCAGCAGAGAAACGGGAACCTACGAGCAGTACTTC. Full variable domain (rest looked up from reference TRBV15 and TRBJ2-7): DAMVIQNPRYQVTQFGKPVTLSCSQTLNHNVMYWYQQKSSQAPKLLFHYYDKDFNNEADTPDNFQSRRPNTSFCFLDIRSPGLGDTAMYLCATSRETGTYEQYFGPGTRLTVT.